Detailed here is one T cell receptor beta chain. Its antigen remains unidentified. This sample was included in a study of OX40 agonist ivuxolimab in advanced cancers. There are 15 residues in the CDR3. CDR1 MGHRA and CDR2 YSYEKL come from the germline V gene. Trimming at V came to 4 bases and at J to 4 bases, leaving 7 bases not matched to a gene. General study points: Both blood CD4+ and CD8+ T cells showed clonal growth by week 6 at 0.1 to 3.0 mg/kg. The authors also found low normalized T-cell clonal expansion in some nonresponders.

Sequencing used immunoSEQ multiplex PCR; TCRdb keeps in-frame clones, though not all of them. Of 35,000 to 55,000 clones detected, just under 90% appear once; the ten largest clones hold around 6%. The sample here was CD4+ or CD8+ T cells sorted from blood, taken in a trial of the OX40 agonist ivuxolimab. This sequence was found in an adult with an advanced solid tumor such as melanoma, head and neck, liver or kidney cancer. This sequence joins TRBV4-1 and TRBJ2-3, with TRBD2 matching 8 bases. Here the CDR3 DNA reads TGCGCCAGCAGCCTTCGTAGCGGGGTGGCAGATACGCAGTATTTT. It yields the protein CASSLRSGVADTQYF.